These 29 T cell receptor beta chains were all obtained from the same sample, sequenced in a study of T cell repertoires in cytomegalovirus infection. TCRdb called the reads again in MiXCR, with one record for every CDR3 protein. Of 550,000 to 700,000 distinct CDR3 sequences in the sample, around 40% were seen once. The antigens for these receptors are not known. The source material was cultured PBMCs, sampled from culture after CMV antigen stimulation. The receptors derive from a human donor in good health (CMV status not recorded). Some clones in this sample may be carry-over from other donors' samples.

This clonotype was counted a few times. The rearrangement joins TRBV12-3 or TRBV12-4 to TRBJ2-7; D gene unclear. With 3 bases removed from V and 3 bases from J, the gap between germline ends came to 15 bases. The CDR3 has 15 amino acids. DNA for the CDR3: TGTGCCAGCAGTTTGCTCACCGGGCCTAACTACGAGCAGTACTTC. Translation gives CASSLLTGPNYEQYF.

The rearrangement uses TRBV6-1 and TRBJ2-2, with TRBD1 as a possible D gene (6 bases). CDR3 length: 17 residues. V lost 6 bases, J lost 5 bases, and 22 bases lay in between. Germline V CDR1 and CDR2: MNHNS, SASEGT. CDR3 sequence reads: CASRGAIPQVRTGELFF. CDR3 in DNA: TGTGCCAGCAGGGGGGCTATCCCCCAGGTACGGACCGGGGAGCTGTTTTTT.

This clonotype was seen only a few times. CDR3 sequence: CASSWGSAETYEQYF. CDR3 nucleotides: TGTGCCAGTAGTTGGGGGAGTGCGGAGACCTACGAGCAGTACTTC. The chain carries TRBV19 and TRBJ2-7; D may match TRBD1 or TRBD2 (5 bases each). V dropped 5 bases and J dropped 2 bases, with 16 bases sitting between them. The germline V gene encodes CDR1 LNHDA and CDR2 SQIVND (reference sequence). CDR3 length equals 15 residues.

The rearrangement links TRBV19 to TRBJ2-7; D unresolved. There are 14 residues in the CDR3. Germline CDR1 reads LNHDA; CDR2 reads SQIVND (reference sequence). Trimming stripped 6 bases from V and 6 bases from J, with 18 bases between. CDR3 in amino acids: CASRPTPTRSEQYF. The CDR3 DNA reads TGTGCCAGTAGACCGACGCCCACGCGGAGCGAGCAGTACTTC.

The chain has TRBV5-6 and TRBJ2-7; 9 nucleotides align to TRBD1. The V segment lost 0 bases and the J segment 2 bases; nucleotides outside the gene matches: 3. The CDR3 has 15 residues. Germline CDR1 and CDR2: SGHDT and YYEEEE. The CDR3 is CASSLGWDRAYEQYF. The DNA of the CDR3 is TGTGCCAGCAGCTTGGGATGGGACAGGGCCTACGAGCAGTACTTC.

The chain employs TRBV19 and TRBJ1-5; D remains unclear. The CDR3 is 19 amino acids. The V end was cut by 0 bases, the J end by 9 bases, with 27 bases between. CDR1 LNHDA and CDR2 SQIVND come from the germline V gene (reference sequence). CDR3 nucleotide sequence: TGTGCCAGTAGTATAGATCCGGGGTTAAGCGGAGACCCTAGCCGGCCCCAGCATTTT. Residues: CASSIDPGLSGDPSRPQHF.

This clonotype was observed a few times. This chain uses TRBV29-1 with TRBJ2-7; the D is unclear. The CDR3 is 15 amino acids. Germline loops: CDR1 SQVTM, CDR2 ANQGSEA. V dropped 0 bases and J dropped 7 bases, with 19 bases sitting between them. The CDR3 region is CSVEDPGTPTEEQYF. The CDR3, as DNA: TGCAGCGTTGAAGATCCGGGCACCCCAACCGAGGAGCAGTACTTC.

The genes are TRBV19 and TRBJ1-4; no firm D call. Trimming pared 2 bases from V and 0 bases from J, leaving 7 bases between. The CDR3 has 15 residues. CDR1 LNHDA and CDR2 SQIVND come from the germline V gene (reference sequence). CDR3: CASSISRATNEKLFF. Written as DNA, the CDR3 is TGTGCCAGTAGTATATCTCGGGCAACTAATGAAAAACTGTTTTTT. The full variable domain, its missing parts supplied by reference TRBV19 and TRBJ1-4, is DGGITQSPKYLFRKEGQNVTLSCEQNLNHDAMYWYRQDPGQGLRLIYYSQIVNDFQKGDIAEGYSVSREKKESFPLTVTSAQKNPTAFYLCASSISRATNEKLFFGSGTQLSVL.

This clonotype appeared a few times. The V and J genes are TRBV12-3 or TRBV12-4 and TRBJ1-5, with 11 bases fitting TRBD1. Germline trimming cut 9 bases from V and 15 bases from J; bases unmatched to any gene: 10. The CDR3 is 12 residues long. CDR3 DNA: TGTGCCAGTGGGGGGACAGGGGGGCTGAGGCATTTT. The encoded protein is CASGGTGGLRHF.

This clonotype was counted ten times or more. The rearrangement uses TRBV11-3 and TRBJ2-1; 8 bases are shared with TRBD2. Germline V lookup: CDR1 SGHNT, CDR2 YENEEA. This CDR3 is 14 amino acids long. Unmatched junction bases numbered 2, after V lost 3 bases and J lost 4 bases. CDR3 residues: CASSFGGDYNEQFF. CDR3 DNA sequence: TGTGCCAGCAGCTTCGGGGGGGATTACAATGAGCAGTTCTTC. Complete variable domain (other parts from reference TRBV11-3 and TRBJ2-1): EAGVVQSPRYKIIEKKQPVAFWCNPISGHNTLYWYLQNLGQGPELLIRYENEEAVDDSQLPKDRFSAERLKGVDSTLKIQPAELGDSAVYLCASSFGGDYNEQFFGPGTRLTVL.

This clonotype occurred many times. The rearrangement uses TRBV7-6 and TRBJ2-3; D call uncertain. Trimming stripped 2 bases from V and 2 bases from J, with 8 bases between. The CDR3 sequence is 14 residues long. Germline V gene lookup returns CDR1 SGHVS and CDR2 FNYEAQ. This CDR3 reads CASSLQLFTDTQYF. CDR3 coding DNA: TGTGCCAGCAGCTTACAACTGTTCACAGATACGCAGTATTTT.

This chain connects TRBV5-1 to TRBJ2-1, with TRBD1 matching over 8 bases. V dropped 2 bases and J dropped 6; count of bases not matched to a gene: 4. Germline CDR1 SGHRS, CDR2 YFSETQ. The CDR3 is 14 amino acids. This chain's CDR3 is CASSFPGTGNEQFF. CDR3 nucleotide sequence: TGCGCCAGCAGCTTCCCCGGGACAGGCAATGAGCAGTTCTTC.

The V call is TRBV20-1, the J call TRBJ1-5, with D unresolved. CDR3 length equals 15 residues. Germline CDR1 and CDR2: DFQATT and SNEGSKA (reference sequence). V was clipped by 5 bases and J by 0 bases, with 14 bases between them. The CDR3 nucleotides read TGCAGTGCTCGCGGTGGAGGTTATAGCAATCAGCCCCAGCATTTT. This sequence encodes CSARGGGYSNQPQHF.

The V and J genes are TRBV28 and TRBJ1-5; weak D call: TRBD1 (6 bases). V was trimmed by 5 bases and J by 8 bases, leaving 19 bases between them. Germline V gene lookup returns CDR1 MDHEN and CDR2 SYDVKM. The CDR3 contains 15 residues. The CDR3 DNA reads TGTGCCAGCAGTGAACCCAGGGGACGGGGGGAGCCCCAGCATTTT. Translating it yields CASSEPRGRGEPQHF.

This clonotype was recorded a few times. The chain uses TRBV6-6 and TRBJ2-3, with no clear D. Per the germline V gene, CDR1 is MNHNY and CDR2 is SVGAGI (reference sequence). The CDR3 has 15 residues. The germline V and J ends were trimmed by 0 bases and 8 bases, with 15 bases remaining between them. CDR3 sequence reads: CASSYSDLGITTQYF. CDR3 nucleotide sequence: TGTGCCAGCAGTTACTCTGACTTAGGGATTACTACGCAGTATTTT.

The CDR3 bases are TGTGCCAGCAGCTTAGTGACAGCCTACGAGCAGTACTTC. It codes for CASSLVTAYEQYF. The V and J genes are TRBV7-2 and TRBJ2-7; a possible D gene is TRBD1 (5 bases). Germline V gives CDR1 SGHTA, CDR2 FQGNSA. V lost 1 base and J 2 bases, leaving 6 bases between the germline ends. This CDR3 is built from 13 residues.

Worth noting for this clonotype: At one end, the junction sequence differs from germline, possibly due to a read error. This chain links TRBV6-1 with TRBJ2-7; TRBD1 might be the D (5 bases). The CDR3 has 13 residues. The germline CDR1 and CDR2 sequences are MNHNS and SASEGT. CDR3 loop: CASREGVSYEQYF. The DNA for the CDR3 is TGTGCCAGCAGGGAAGGGGTCTCGTACGAGCAGTACTTC.

In the case of this clonotype: This CDR3 is missing its conserved last phenylalanine or tryptophan, likely due to a read error. The DNA of the CDR3 is TGTGCCAGCAGCTTGGTGGGAATAAGCACAGATACGCAGTATTTG. This codes for CASSLVGISTDTQYL. The chain is built from TRBV7-2 and TRBJ2-3; D is uncertain. The CDR3 spans 15 residues. CDR1 and CDR2 (germline): SGHTA, FQGNSA. With 3 bases removed from V and 0 bases from J, the gap between germline ends came to 10 bases.

The V and J genes are TRBV6-5 and TRBJ1-3; D is possibly TRBD1 (5 bases). In germline, CDR1 is MNHEY, CDR2 SVGAGI. The CDR3 loop spans 15 amino acids. V dropped 0 bases and J dropped 9 bases, with 15 bases sitting between them. The CDR3 DNA reads as TGTGCCAGCAGTTACTCGCGTGGCCCTGGGGGCACCATATATTTT. It specifies CASSYSRGPGGTIYF.

V usage is TRBV19 and J usage is TRBJ2-2; D could derive from TRBD1 or TRBD2 (6 bases each). Germline V CDR1 and CDR2: LNHDA, SQIVND (reference sequence). The length of the CDR3 is 15 residues. The V end lost 5 bases, the J end lost 5 bases, and 15 bases lay between the germline ends. The CDR3 sequence is CASSPGRGLTGELFF. Here the CDR3 DNA reads TGTGCCAGTAGTCCCGGTCGGGGGCTGACCGGGGAGCTGTTTTTT.

This clonotype was seen a handful of times. The chain recombines TRBV5-6 with TRBJ2-1, with D unresolved. Deletions cut 3 bases from V and 2 bases from J, with 15 bases between. Germline CDR1 is SGHDT and CDR2 is YYEEEE. This CDR3 region has 16 residues. This chain's CDR3 is CASSSNMLVTYNEQFF. The CDR3 region has the DNA TGTGCCAGCAGCTCTAACATGTTAGTTACCTACAATGAGCAGTTCTTC.

This chain connects TRBV12-3 or TRBV12-4 to TRBJ1-1; D gene uncertain. The CDR3 runs 11 residues. Trimming pared 6 bases from V and 7 bases from J, leaving 9 bases between. CDR3 region: CASSLGYEAFF. The CDR3 DNA sequence: TGTGCCAGCAGCTTGGGGTATGAAGCTTTCTTT.

The V and J genes are TRBV7-8 and TRBJ2-1, with no clear D. The CDR3 runs to 12 residues. V shed 6 bases and J shed 8 bases, with 11 bases lying between them. Germline CDR1 is SGHVS and CDR2 is FQNEAQ. CDR3 loop: CASRGPTYEQFF. The DNA of the CDR3 is TGTGCCAGCAGGGGCCCCACATATGAGCAGTTCTTC.

The chain is built from TRBV7-6 and TRBJ2-2, with D possibly TRBD1 on 5 matching bases. Germline V gene sequence: CDR1 SGHVS, CDR2 FNYEAQ. The CDR3 is made up of 15 amino acids. V gave up 1 base and J gave up 4 bases, with 10 bases separating them. Here the CDR3 DNA reads TGTGCCAGCAGCTTAGGGTGGGGCGCCACCGGGGAGCTGTTTTTT. It translates to CASSLGWGATGELFF.

This clonotype has more than one count but fewer than ten. V is TRBV7-2 and J is TRBJ2-1, with D tentatively TRBD1 (6 bases). V lost 1 base to trimming and J lost 7 bases, with 11 bases between them. The CDR3 loop spans 14 amino acids. CDR1 is SGHTA, CDR2 FQGNSA, per germline. The CDR3 nucleotides are TGTGCCAGCAGCTTAGATTCTGGGACAAATGAGCAGTTCTTC. Its translation is CASSLDSGTNEQFF. Full variable domain (remainder filled in from reference TRBV7-2 and TRBJ2-1): GAGVSQSPSNKVTEKGKDVELRCDPISGHTALYWYRQSLGQGLEFLIYFQGNSAPDKSGLPSDRFSAERTGGSVSTLTIQRTQQEDSAVYLCASSLDSGTNEQFFGPGTRLTVL.

This chain uses TRBV12-3 or TRBV12-4 with TRBJ2-3; D might be TRBD2 (5 bases). The length of the CDR3 is 14 residues. The V gene lost 0 bases and the J gene lost 6 bases, with 10 bases spanning the gap. CDR3 nucleotide sequence: TGTGCCAGCAGTTTAGCGGGAGATCTCGATACGCAGTATTTT. This encodes CASSLAGDLDTQYF.

This clonotype was found a few times. The J gene is TRBJ2-7, the V gene TRBV7-2; possible D gene TRBD1, 5 bases. Germline loops: CDR1 SGHTA, CDR2 FQGNSA. The V and J ends lost 5 bases and 4 bases respectively, with 18 bases between them. The CDR3 extends over 15 amino acids. CDR3 nucleotide sequence: TGTGCCAGCAGCCCATTGCAGGGTGGATCATACGAGCAGTACTTC. This encodes CASSPLQGGSYEQYF.

This clonotype came up a few times. J is TRBJ2-7 and V is TRBV6-2 or TRBV6-3; D unclear. Trimming shortened V by 7 bases and J by 2 bases, and 15 bases separated the two germline ends. Germline V CDR1 and CDR2: MNHEY, SVGEGT. This CDR3 spans 14 amino acids. CDR3 DNA sequence: TGTGCCAGCACCCACCGCGTCGGAACCTACGAGCAGTACTTC. This translates into CASTHRVGTYEQYF.

This rearrangement joins TRBV10-3 to TRBJ1-4; 8 nucleotides agree with TRBD1. CDR3 length: 14 residues. The germline CDR1 and CDR2 sequences are ENHRY and SYGVKD. V lost 7 bases and J lost 3; bases outside the gene matches: 4. Here the CDR3 reads CAIKGQGANEKLFF. The CDR3 nucleotides are TGTGCCATCAAAGGACAGGGAGCTAATGAAAAACTGTTTTTT.